Following are 10 T cell receptor beta chains from one sample sequenced in a study of Graves' ophthalmopathy and Graves' hyperthyroidism. Amplified material comprised TCR beta CDR3 regions derived from RNA transcripts. The first round was an RT-PCR with HTBI primers, and the second round was a multiplex PCR. TCRdb passed the multiplex PCR reads through MiXCR, listing each CDR3 protein once. Among about 660,000 distinct CDR3 sequences listed, 35% to 45% were seen once. The specimen was peripheral blood. The receptors were gathered from an adult man with Graves' ophthalmopathy.

At least ten counts were recorded for this clonotype. The rearrangement uses TRBV5-1 and TRBJ2-6; 7 nucleotides match TRBD1. J was trimmed by 0 bases and V by 3 bases; bases with no gene match: 3. The CDR3 is 16 residues long. From germline, CDR1 is SGHRS and CDR2 YFSETQ. The CDR3 DNA reads as TGCGCCAGCAGCTCGTGGACAGGCTCTGGGGCCAACGTCCTGACTTTC. Translated, it gives CASSSWTGSGANVLTF.

The rearrangement joins TRBV20-1 to TRBJ2-5; 10 bases fit TRBD2. Trimming at V came to 6 bases and at J to 9 bases, leaving 7 bases not matched to a gene. Germline V gene lookup returns CDR1 DFQATT and CDR2 SNEGSKA (reference sequence). This CDR3 contains 12 residues. CDR3 DNA sequence: TGCAGTGCCCAAGTAGCGGGGGGAGCCCAGTACTTC. Translation: CSAQVAGGAQYF.

In this sample, this clonotype turned up many times. The chain is built from TRBV12-3 or TRBV12-4 and TRBJ2-7, with 14 bases that match TRBD2. J lost 7 bases, V lost 5 bases, and 4 bases had no gene match. This CDR3 spans 14 amino acids. CDR3 sequence (DNA): TGTGCCAGCAGTCTGACTAGCGGGGGGGGAGAGCAGTACTTC. Protein: CASSLTSGGGEQYF.

The V call is TRBV7-9, the J call TRBJ2-7, with D perhaps matching TRBD2 (6 bases). Germline CDR1 is SEHNR and CDR2 is FQNEAQ (reference sequence). CDR3 length: 13 residues. V lost 1 base and J 9 bases, leaving 13 bases between the germline ends. The CDR3 DNA sequence: TGTGCCAGCAGCTTAGTTTCCGGGAGCGGGCAGTACTTC. This encodes CASSLVSGSGQYF.

CDR3 sequence (DNA): TGTGCCATCGCGGATGTGCAGGGGGGCTCTGGCTACACCTTC. Its translation: CAIADVQGGSGYTF. This sequence joins TRBV10-3 and TRBJ1-2; 7 bases map to TRBD1. V shed 8 bases and J 7 bases; nucleotides not matched to a gene: 13. This CDR3 is built from 14 residues. The germline V gene encodes CDR1 ENHRY and CDR2 SYGVKD.

In regard to this clonotype: One end of the junction is discordant with germline, which a read error may explain. The V and J genes are TRBV19 and TRBJ2-7, with 11 bases that match TRBD2. The CDR3 is 15 amino acids. Germline CDR1 and CDR2: LNHDA and SQIVND (reference sequence). The CDR3 protein is CTSSLTSGSSYEQYF. CDR3 sequence (DNA): TGTACCAGTAGTCTCACTAGCGGGAGCTCCTACGAGCAGTACTTC.

This sequence joins TRBV11-1 and TRBJ1-2; no firm D call. The CDR3 loop spans 15 amino acids. CDR1 is SGHAT, CDR2 FQDESV, per germline (reference sequence). Trimming removed 3 bases at V and 5 bases at J, with 16 bases between. The CDR3 DNA is TGTGCCAGCAGCTTGGATATAGTGGCGGAATATGGCTACACCTTC. Translation: CASSLDIVAEYGYTF.

V gene TRBV10-3 combines with J gene TRBJ1-5; no firm D call. V was cut by 3 bases and J by 4 bases, with 7 bases left in between. Germline CDR1 reads ENHRY; CDR2 reads SYGVKD. This CDR3 is built from 13 residues. CDR3 DNA sequence: TGTGCCATCAGTGAAGACATGAATCAGCCCCAGCATTTT. It specifies CAISEDMNQPQHF.

This clonotype was counted at least ten times. The CDR3 DNA follows: TGCAGTGCTGCCCGGACAGGGCTTGGAAACACCATATATTTT. It is translated as CSAARTGLGNTIYF. V gene TRBV20-1 combines with J gene TRBJ1-3, with 8 bases aligning to TRBD1. There are 14 residues in the CDR3. CDR1 is DFQATT and CDR2 is SNEGSKA in the germline V gene (reference sequence). The trim removed 5 bases at V and 3 bases at J, leaving 6 bases unmatched.

The chain employs TRBV10-3 and TRBJ1-6, with 8 bases fitting TRBD1. The V gene's germline CDR1 is ENHRY and CDR2 SYGVKD. CDR3 length: 15 amino acids. Trimming removed 3 bases from V and 8 bases from J; junction bases left unmatched: 6. CDR3 amino acids: CAISDRDRTDSPLHF. The DNA of the CDR3 is TGTGCCATCAGTGACCGGGACAGGACGGATTCACCCCTCCACTTT.